This entry lists 2 T cell receptor beta chains sequenced from one sample in a study of cytomegalovirus exposure and HLA in healthy donors. The study ran its PCR with 60 Vbeta and 13 Jbeta primers. Assay used: immunoSEQ multiplex PCR; TCRdb lists only in-frame clones, some missing. Of some 100,000 clones in the sample, about 73% were seen once. Input material: PBMCs. The receptors were gathered from a woman aged 45-65 years in good health and CMV-seropositive.

The chain is built from TRBV5-4 and TRBJ2-1; D gene ambiguous. The length of the CDR3 is 14 residues. The V end was cut by 0 bases, the J end by 4 bases, with 8 bases between. Germline-derived CDR1 and CDR2 are SGHNT and YYREEE (reference sequence). The CDR3 DNA reads as TGTGCCAGCAGCTTGGGCACAGTATACAATGAGCAGTTCTTC. Amino acids: CASSLGTVYNEQFF.

The V call is TRBV6-6, the J call TRBJ2-2; D call uncertain. The CDR3 is 12 amino acids. V was clipped by 5 bases and J by 1 base, with 2 bases between them. Germline V CDR1 and CDR2: MNHNY, SVGAGI (reference sequence). CDR3 DNA sequence: TGTGCCAGCAGTCAGAACACCGGGGAGCTGTTTTTT. Translating it yields CASSQNTGELFF.